The rows below give T cell receptor beta chains drawn from one sample of a study of early T cells in non-severe SARS-CoV-2 infection. Via MiXCR, TCRdb re-called the 5' RACE reads, giving one row per CDR3 protein. The repertoire holds tens of thousands of distinct CDR3 sequences, with approximately 10% as singletons. Source: whole blood, taken at baseline. The receptors stem from an adult who was a healthcare worker with PCR-confirmed SARS-CoV-2 infection or an uninfected control (not recorded which). Each CDR3 is given with its conserved first and last residue. A D gene is named only where the DNA matches it firmly. Size values are once, few and many counts, or a class for expanded clones, and some rows have none.

d_call,j_call,clone_size,v_call,cdr3_nt,cdr3_aa
NA,TRBJ2-7,many,TRBV20-1,TGCAGTGCCGAGGGGAAACTCTACGAGCAGTACTTC,CSAEGKLYEQYF
TRBD2,TRBJ2-1,NA,TRBV11-3,TGTGCCAGCAGCCTCGGCCCAGGGAGGGGTAGTGAGCAGTTCTTC,CASSLGPGRGSEQFF
NA,TRBJ1-5,NA,TRBV5-1,TGCGCCAGCTCCCACGGCGAGATCAATCAGCCCCAGCATTTT,CASSHGEINQPQHF
NA,TRBJ2-4,few,TRBV15,TGTGCCACCAGCCCCAGTGGGGAGGGCTTTAGGGGGGGCATTCAGTACTTC,CATSPSGEGFRGGIQYF
NA,TRBJ1-2,many,TRBV5-5,TGTGCCAGCAGCTTGATTACAGTCCGTGAGGATGGCTACACCTTC,CASSLITVREDGYTF
NA,TRBJ2-5,NA,TRBV12-3/TRBV12-4,TGTGCCAGCAGTTGGGGGGAGACCCAGTACTTC,CASSWGETQYF
NA,TRBJ1-1,few,TRBV5-4,TGTGCCAGCCAAGGGCAGGGCTACACTGAAGCTTTCTTT,CASQGQGYTEAFF
NA,TRBJ2-2,NA,TRBV11-2,TGTGCCAGCAGCTTAGGAGTGGGCGGGGAGCTGTTTTTT,CASSLGVGGELFF
TRBD2,TRBJ2-1,many,TRBV19,TGTGCCAGTAGTGCTAGCGGGGGGGCCGGCAATGAGCAGTTCTTC,CASSASGGAGNEQFF
NA,TRBJ1-2,few,TRBV12-3/TRBV12-4,TGTGCCAGCAGTCCGCAGGGTTTGAATGGCTACACCTTC,CASSPQGLNGYTF
NA,TRBJ1-2,few,TRBV20-1,TGCAGTGCTAGGGCTTTCAATGGCTACACCTTC,CSARAFNGYTF
NA,TRBJ2-3,NA,TRBV6-1,TGTGCCAGCAGTTCTGAAGGCTTCTTCACAGATACGCAGTATTTT,CASSSEGFFTDTQYF
NA,TRBJ1-6,NA,TRBV9,TGTGCCAGCAGCGTTGGACAGCATAATTCACCCCTCCACTTT,CASSVGQHNSPLHF
TRBD2,TRBJ2-1,NA,TRBV6-5,TGTGCCAGCAGTTACTCGACTAGCGGGGGGGCAGGAGAGCAGTTCTTC,CASSYSTSGGAGEQFF
NA,TRBJ1-1,few,TRBV3-1,TGTGCCAGCAGCCTAATGAATAAAAACACTGAAGCTTTCTTT,CASSLMNKNTEAFF
TRBD2,TRBJ2-1,NA,TRBV5-5,TGTGCCAGCAGCTGGGGGACTACTAACAATGAGCAGTTCTTC,CASSWGTTNNEQFF
TRBD1,TRBJ1-1,few,TRBV5-1,TGCGCCAGCAGCTTCCGGACAGGGTATAGGGACACTGAAGCTTTCTTT,CASSFRTGYRDTEAFF
NA,TRBJ2-5,NA,TRBV5-1,TGCGCCAGCAGCTTGGGGAGCCAAGAGACCCAGTACTTC,CASSLGSQETQYF
NA,TRBJ1-4,NA,TRBV6-6,TGTGCCAGCAGTTACCCGCCTAATGAAAAACTGTTTTTT,CASSYPPNEKLFF
NA,TRBJ1-1,few,TRBV11-2,TGTGCCAGCAGCCCCAGCGACGACTATGAAGCTTTCTTT,CASSPSDDYEAFF
NA,TRBJ2-2,NA,TRBV7-3,TGTGCCAGTTCGCGACAGGCGAACACCGGGGAGCTGTTTTTT,CASSRQANTGELFF
NA,TRBJ1-3,NA,TRBV29-1,TGCAGCGTTGAAGCCCCCGGACCCTCTGGAAACACCATATATTTT,CSVEAPGPSGNTIYF
NA,TRBJ2-7,few,TRBV5-4,TGTGCCAGCACCTCCCAGCAGGGGGGGTCCTACGAGCAGTACTTC,CASTSQQGGSYEQYF
NA,TRBJ1-1,NA,TRBV4-1,TGCGCCAGCAGTGACGAAGGGAGGACTGAAGCTTTCTTT,CASSDEGRTEAFF
NA,TRBJ1-2,many,TRBV13,TGTGCCAGCAGCTTAGGGGGCGATGGCTACACCTTC,CASSLGGDGYTF
NA,TRBJ1-2,NA,TRBV5-1,TGCGCCAGCAGCTTGGACGGGTTTGGCTATGGCTACACCTTC,CASSLDGFGYGYTF
NA,TRBJ2-4,few,TRBV6-4,TGTGCCAGCAGTGAGGGCGGGGACATTCAGTACTTC,CASSEGGDIQYF
NA,TRBJ1-1,many,TRBV6-1,TGTGCCAGCAGTGAGGGGGGCACTGAAGCTTTCTTT,CASSEGGTEAFF
NA,TRBJ2-1,NA,TRBV20-1,TGCAGTGCTAGCCGCCCCTCGGTGGATGAGCAGTTCTTC,CSASRPSVDEQFF
TRBD1,TRBJ2-7,few,TRBV5-1,TGCGCCAGCAGCGCGGACAGGCTCTACGAGCAGTACTTC,CASSADRLYEQYF
TRBD1,TRBJ2-5,many,TRBV29-1,TGCAGCGTTTGCAGAGGACAGGGGCCGGAGACCCAGTACTTC,CSVCRGQGPETQYF
TRBD1,TRBJ2-2,few,TRBV11-2,TGTGCCAGCAGGAGACCGGGACAGGGGCACACCGGGGAGCTGTTTTTT,CASRRPGQGHTGELFF
TRBD2,TRBJ2-1,NA,TRBV11-1,TGTGCCAGCAGCTCTCAGCGGGGGGGTTGGAATGAGCAGTTCTTC,CASSSQRGGWNEQFF
TRBD1,TRBJ1-2,NA,TRBV6-1,TGTGCCAGCCGGCGGGACAGGGTAGCCCTCAGTACCTTC,CASRRDRVALSTF
TRBD1,TRBJ2-7,NA,TRBV11-2,TGTGCCAGCAGCCAGCCCGGGACAGGGGCCTACGAGCAGTACTTC,CASSQPGTGAYEQYF
NA,TRBJ2-3,NA,TRBV30,TGTGCCTGGAGCAGGGATGTCGCAGATACGCAGTATTTT,CAWSRDVADTQYF
TRBD1,TRBJ1-6,few,TRBV2,TGTGCCAGCAGTCGCACAGGGGCACCGGACTTT,CASSRTGAPDF
TRBD1,TRBJ1-2,NA,TRBV3-1,TGTGCCAGCAGCCGCAACAGGGACAGGAACTATGGCTACACCTTC,CASSRNRDRNYGYTF
TRBD2,TRBJ2-5,few,TRBV7-2,TGTGCCAGCAGCGCAAGACAGGGAACGGGACTAGCGGGGGGGCCGGGTCGAGAGACCCAGTACTTC,CASSARQGTGLAGGPGRETQYF
TRBD2,TRBJ2-5,NA,TRBV5-4,TGTGCCAGCAGCTCTTGGGGTAGCGGGGGGGCCATTCAAGAGACCCAGTACTTC,CASSSWGSGGAIQETQYF
TRBD2,TRBJ2-3,NA,TRBV6-6,TGTGCCAGCACCCCCGGGGGGAACACAGATACGCAGTATTTT,CASTPGGNTDTQYF
TRBD2,TRBJ2-3,many,TRBV7-2,TGTGCCAGCAGCCCGAAGCGGGGCAGCACAGATACGCAGTATTTT,CASSPKRGSTDTQYF